The clone carrying this T cell receptor beta chain was counted a single time. Its antigen is unknown. The sample comes from a study of T cells in Graves' hyperthyroidism and ophthalmopathy. Study results and caveats: Blood also showed most of the thyroid clonotypes that were expanded above 0.001.

This CDR3 is built from 19 residues. The V gene end was trimmed by 0 bases and the J gene end by 0 bases; junction bases not matched to a gene: 10. CDR1 and CDR2 from the germline V gene are GTSNPN and SVGIG (reference sequence). Amplification of TCR beta CDR3 regions was performed using RNA transcripts as template. A set of HTBI primers served as the primers for a first-round RT-PCR of the TCR CDR3. Via MiXCR, TCRdb re-called the multiplex PCR reads, giving one row per CDR3 protein. This sample has nearly 600,000 distinct CDR3 sequences; roughly 13% occur once, and the top ten carry 5.8%. Input material: blood. The J gene is TRBJ2-1, the V gene TRBV30, with 11 bases fitting TRBD2. This TCR was sampled from a woman aged 25 to 45 with Graves' hyperthyroidism that later progressed to Graves' ophthalmopathy. Written as DNA, the CDR3 is TGTGCCTGGAGTGTTTGGGGAGTACTAGCGGGGGTCTCCTACAATGAGCAGTTCTTC. Its protein product is CAWSVWGVLAGVSYNEQFF.